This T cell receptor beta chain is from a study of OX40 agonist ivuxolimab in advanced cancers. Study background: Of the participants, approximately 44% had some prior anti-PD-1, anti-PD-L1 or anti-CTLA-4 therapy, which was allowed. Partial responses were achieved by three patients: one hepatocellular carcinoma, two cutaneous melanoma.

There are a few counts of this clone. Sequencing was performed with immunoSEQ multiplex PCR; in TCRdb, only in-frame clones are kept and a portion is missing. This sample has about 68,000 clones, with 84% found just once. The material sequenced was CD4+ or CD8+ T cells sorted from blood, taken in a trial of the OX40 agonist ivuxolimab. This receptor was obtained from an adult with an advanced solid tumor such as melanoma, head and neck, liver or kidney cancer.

The CDR3 region is CASSIDRGQDYGYTF. The CDR3 DNA follows: TGTGCCAGTAGTATCGACAGGGGGCAGGACTATGGCTACACCTTC. The chain uses TRBV19 and TRBJ1-2; 10 bases map to TRBD1. V lost 3 bases and J lost 3; bases outside the gene matches: 4. This CDR3 contains 15 residues. In germline, CDR1 is LNHDA, CDR2 SQIVND (reference sequence).